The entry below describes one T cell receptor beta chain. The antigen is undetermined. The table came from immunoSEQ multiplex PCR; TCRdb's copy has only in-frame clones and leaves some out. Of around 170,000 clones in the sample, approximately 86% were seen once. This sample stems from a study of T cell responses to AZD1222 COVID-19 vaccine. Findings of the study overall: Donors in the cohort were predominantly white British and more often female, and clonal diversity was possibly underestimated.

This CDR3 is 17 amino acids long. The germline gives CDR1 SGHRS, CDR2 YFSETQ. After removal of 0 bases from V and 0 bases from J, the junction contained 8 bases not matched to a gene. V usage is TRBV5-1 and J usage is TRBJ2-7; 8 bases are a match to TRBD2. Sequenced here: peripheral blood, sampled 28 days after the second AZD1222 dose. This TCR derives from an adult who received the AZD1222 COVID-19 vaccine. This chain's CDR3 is CASSLGAPGGSSYEQYF. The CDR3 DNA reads TGCGCCAGCAGCTTGGGGGCCCCGGGGGGGTCCTCCTACGAGCAGTACTTC.